One sample yielded the 25 T cell receptor beta chains listed below, sequenced in a study of response to subunit inactivated influenza vaccine. Each CDR3 protein gets one entry after TCRdb re-called the RT-PCR reads with MiXCR. The sample holds 430,000 or so distinct CDR3 sequences, roughly 11% seen once. Sequenced material: PBMCs from blood, taken roughly 46 days after vaccination. Source of these receptors: a man aged 50 or older who received an inactivated influenza vaccine.

This clonotype has more than one count but fewer than ten. The genes are TRBV12-3 or TRBV12-4 and TRBJ2-3; 11 nucleotides align to TRBD2. Trimming cost V 3 bases and J 10 bases; bases outside gene matches: 6. The CDR3 is made up of 14 amino acids. CDR3 bases: TGTGCCAGCAGTTTCTCTAGCGGGGGGCTGGCGCAGTATTTT. Its translation is CASSFSSGGLAQYF.

This clonotype was counted ten times or more. V and J are TRBV12-3 or TRBV12-4 and TRBJ2-2; D perhaps matches TRBD1 (5 bases). The CDR3 has 14 residues. Trimming pared 6 bases from V and 4 bases from J, leaving 12 bases between. The CDR3 DNA is TGTGCCAGCAGAGACAGAAGGGGCACCGGGGAGCTGTTTTTT. Amino acids: CASRDRRGTGELFF.

The CDR3 is CSASSGINQPQHF. CDR3 nucleotides: TGCAGTGCTAGTTCAGGGATCAATCAGCCCCAGCATTTT. The chain recombines TRBV20-1 with TRBJ1-5; D possibly corresponds to TRBD1 (5 bases). V was trimmed by 3 bases and J by 3 bases, leaving 9 bases between them. The CDR3 is 13 amino acids. The germline CDR1 and CDR2 sequences are DFQATT and SNEGSKA (reference sequence).

The CDR3 DNA follows: TGCGCCAGCAGCGGGGGGACTAGCGGGAGCTCCTACAATGAGCAGTTCTTC. It yields the protein CASSGGTSGSSYNEQFF. The chain recombines TRBV5-1 with TRBJ2-1, with 14 bases fitting TRBD2. V lost 4 bases to trimming and J lost 0 bases; unmatched junction nucleotides: 3. The CDR3 runs to 17 residues. Germline CDR1 and CDR2: SGHRS and YFSETQ.

This clonotype turned up a few times. The chain employs TRBV20-1 and TRBJ2-3, with TRBD2 identical over 12 bases. This CDR3 comprises 16 residues. Germline values: CDR1 DFQATT, CDR2 SNEGSKA (reference sequence). Trimming at V came to 6 bases and at J to 6 bases, leaving 13 bases not matched to a gene. CDR3 sequence reads: CSAPPMSSGGADTQYF. The CDR3 DNA is TGCAGTGCCCCCCCCATGTCTAGCGGGGGGGCGGATACGCAGTATTTT.

This clonotype was counted at least ten times. The chain recombines TRBV7-2 with TRBJ2-7; no clear D. The CDR3 length is 15 residues. Germline CDR1 reads SGHTA; CDR2 reads FQGNSA. V shed 6 bases and J shed 5 bases, with 20 bases lying between them. The CDR3, as DNA: TGTGCCAGCAGATTATCCCCACGGAGTGGCAACGAGCAGTACTTC. Translating it yields CASRLSPRSGNEQYF. The full variable domain, completed using reference TRBV7-2 and TRBJ2-7, is GAGVSQSPSNKVTEKGKDVELRCDPISGHTALYWYRQSLGQGLEFLIYFQGNSAPDKSGLPSDRFSAERTGGSVSTLTIQRTQQEDSAVYLCASRLSPRSGNEQYFGPGTRLTVT.

This clonotype was seen ten or more times. The rearrangement uses TRBV6-1 and TRBJ1-1; D gene uncertain. Germline CDR1 reads MNHNS; CDR2 reads SASEGT. The CDR3 has 13 amino acids. With 1 base removed from V and 10 bases from J, the gap between germline ends came to 13 bases. As DNA, the CDR3 is TGTGCCAGCAGTGAAGGGGGAGGGTACGGAGCTTTCTTT. Residues: CASSEGGGYGAFF.

This clonotype was found many times. The chain has TRBV25-1 and TRBJ2-5; TRBD2 matches at 9 bases. In germline, CDR1 is MGHDK, CDR2 SYGVNS. Trimming cost V 4 bases and J 0 bases; bases outside gene matches: 6. The CDR3 length is 16 residues. The CDR3 bases are TGTGCCAGCAGTGCCCTACGACTAGCGGACCAAGAGACCCAGTACTTC. Translating gives CASSALRLADQETQYF.

This clonotype was recorded a few times. The rearrangement uses TRBV5-1 and TRBJ2-2; D may be TRBD1 (6 bases). CDR1 is SGHRS, CDR2 YFSETQ, per germline. V was shortened by 4 bases and J by 7 bases, with 20 bases between the two germline ends. The CDR3 extends over 16 amino acids. The CDR3 protein is CASSPKLTGSGGELFF. For the CDR3, the DNA is TGCGCCAGCAGCCCCAAGCTTACAGGGTCGGGCGGGGAGCTGTTTTTT.

The genes are TRBV5-1 and TRBJ2-3, with D tentatively TRBD1 (6 bases). V lost 1 base and J lost 4, with 13 bases in between. Germline CDR1 is SGHRS and CDR2 is YFSETQ. The CDR3 contains 15 residues. DNA of the CDR3: TGCGCCAGCAGCTTGACAGGGTCAGGCGCAGATACGCAGTATTTT. Its translation is CASSLTGSGADTQYF.

This clonotype was picked up many times. V and J are TRBV5-1 and TRBJ2-1; 7 positions match TRBD1. Germline V gene sequence: CDR1 SGHRS, CDR2 YFSETQ. This CDR3 contains 16 residues. V shed 4 bases, J shed 0 bases, and the junction held 7 bases outside the gene matches. The CDR3 here is CASSLTGESSYNEQFF. The CDR3 DNA reads TGCGCCAGCAGCCTTACAGGGGAGAGCTCCTACAATGAGCAGTTCTTC.

A remark on this clonotype: This may be a read error, as it is one base from a much larger clone. CDR3 sequence (DNA): TGTGCCAGCAGCTTTCCGTTAACAGGGAGAGAGACCCAGTACTTC. Its protein product is CASSFPLTGRETQYF. The J gene is TRBJ2-5, the V gene TRBV7-9, with D maybe TRBD1 (6 bases). The CDR3 extends over 15 amino acids. Germline CDR1 reads SEHNR; CDR2 reads FQNEAQ (reference sequence). The germline V and J ends were trimmed by 3 bases and 4 bases, with 15 bases remaining between them.

This clonotype was seen a handful of times. The gene calls are TRBV7-9 and TRBJ2-3, with a weak D call TRBD2 (6 bases). Germline V gene lookup returns CDR1 SEHNR and CDR2 FQNEAQ (reference sequence). V shed 3 bases and J shed 6 bases, with 13 bases lying between them. This CDR3 region has 14 residues. CDR3 protein: CASSFAGLGDTQYF. The CDR3, as DNA: TGTGCCAGCAGCTTTGCGGGATTGGGGGATACGCAGTATTTT.

There are many counts of this clonotype. The chain recombines TRBV12-3 or TRBV12-4 with TRBJ2-1, with 15 bases fitting TRBD2. V dropped 4 bases and J dropped 12; count of bases not matched to a gene: 7. The CDR3 is 15 residues long. Here the CDR3 DNA reads TGTGCCAGCAGTTCCGGACTAGCGGGAGGGCCAAGGCAGTTCTTC. This encodes CASSSGLAGGPRQFF.

There are a few counts of this clonotype. The genes are TRBV20-1 and TRBJ2-3, with TRBD2 identical over 14 bases. This CDR3 spans 16 amino acids. J gave up 1 base and V 7 bases, and 7 bases lay outside the gene matches. Germline V gives CDR1 DFQATT, CDR2 SNEGSKA (reference sequence). The CDR3 DNA reads TGCAGTGTCCCGGGACTAGCGGGAGTTGGCACAGATACGCAGTATTTT. The encoded protein is CSVPGLAGVGTDTQYF.

This clonotype was seen a few times. DNA for the CDR3: TGCGCCAGCAGCCTACCGACAGGGGCGGGATACAATGAGCAGTTCTTC. It codes for CASSLPTGAGYNEQFF. The V and J genes are TRBV4-1 and TRBJ2-1, with 8 bases matching TRBD1. The CDR3 spans 16 residues. Germline trimming cut 4 bases from V and 4 bases from J; bases unmatched to any gene: 9. In germline, CDR1 is MGHRA, CDR2 YSYEKL.

This clonotype has a count of ten or more. V gene TRBV5-6 combines with J gene TRBJ1-2; TRBD1 is a possible D gene (6 bases). The V and J ends lost 0 bases and 1 base respectively, with 10 bases between them. CDR1 is SGHDT and CDR2 is YYEEEE in the germline V gene. The CDR3 is 15 residues long. Here the CDR3 reads CASSLGQGNNYGYTF. The CDR3 DNA reads TGTGCCAGCAGCTTGGGCCAGGGGAATAACTATGGCTACACCTTC.

In its sample, this clonotype was seen many times. The chain employs TRBV12-3 or TRBV12-4 and TRBJ1-3; the D is unclear. Trimming removed 10 bases at V and 7 bases at J, with 17 bases between. CDR3 length: 13 residues. CDR3 protein: CANRRASGNTIYF. The CDR3 nucleotides read TGTGCCAACCGCCGGGCCTCCGGGAACACCATATATTTT.

The V and J genes are TRBV6-5 and TRBJ2-1; 10 bases agree with TRBD2. The J segment lost 8 bases and the V segment lost 2 bases, leaving 9 bases of the junction unmatched. Germline CDR1 reads MNHEY; CDR2 reads SVGAGI. The CDR3 is made up of 16 amino acids. CDR3 nucleotide sequence: TGTGCCAGCAGTTACGGGGGTCTAGCGGGGGCAGATGAGCAGTTCTTC. It encodes CASSYGGLAGADEQFF.

This clonotype has only a few counts. The chain couples TRBV24-1 to TRBJ2-5, with D hard to call. The CDR3 length is 13 residues. Germline V gives CDR1 KGHDR, CDR2 SFDVKD. V was shortened by 11 bases and J by 0 bases, with 12 bases between the two germline ends. The CDR3 protein is CAIARQDQETQYF. CDR3 in DNA: TGTGCCATTGCCCGGCAGGACCAAGAGACCCAGTACTTC.

This clonotype was found a few times. The chain couples TRBV7-2 to TRBJ2-4; D remains unclear. With 8 bases removed from V and 0 bases from J, the gap between germline ends came to 8 bases. This CDR3 region has 13 residues. Germline V CDR1 and CDR2: SGHTA, FQGNSA. In DNA form, the CDR3 reads TGTGCCAGCGCCGGGCTAGCCAAAAACATTCAGTACTTC. Encoded protein: CASAGLAKNIQYF.

This clonotype was seen only a few times. V and J are TRBV29-1 and TRBJ2-7; TRBD1 or TRBD2 may be the D gene (5 bases each). Germline loops: CDR1 SQVTM, CDR2 ANQGSEA. The V end lost 4 bases, the J end lost 4 bases, and 20 bases lay between the germline ends. The length of the CDR3 is 15 residues. The CDR3: CSVALAAGTPYEQYF. For the CDR3, the DNA is TGCAGCGTTGCTCTCGCGGCAGGGACCCCATACGAGCAGTACTTC.

CDR3 DNA: TGCAGTGCTAGAGCTCCGGCCGGGACGGGACGACTAGCGGGGGCCCAAGAGACCCAGTACTTC. It encodes CSARAPAGTGRLAGAQETQYF. The chain recombines TRBV20-1 with TRBJ2-5, with 12 bases aligning to TRBD2. This CDR3 contains 21 residues. The junction had 19 bases not matched to a gene; V was cut back by 1 base and J by 1 base. Per germline, CDR1 DFQATT and CDR2 SNEGSKA (reference sequence).

V gene TRBV6-2 or TRBV6-3 combines with J gene TRBJ2-2; D is ambiguous. CDR3 length: 13 amino acids. Germline V gene sequence: CDR1 MNHEY, CDR2 SVGEGT. Trimming pared 6 bases from V and 4 bases from J, leaving 9 bases between. The CDR3 protein is CASSPRLTGELFF. The CDR3 DNA reads TGTGCCAGCAGCCCCCGGCTCACCGGGGAGCTGTTTTTT.

The chain links TRBV5-6 to TRBJ2-2; possible D gene TRBD1, 6 bases. V was trimmed by 4 bases and J by 2 bases, leaving 12 bases between them. There are 15 residues in the CDR3. Germline lookup yields CDR1 SGHDT and CDR2 YYEEEE. CDR3 sequence reads: CASSRGQLNTGELFF. CDR3 DNA: TGTGCCAGCAGCCGTGGACAGTTAAACACCGGGGAGCTGTTTTTT.